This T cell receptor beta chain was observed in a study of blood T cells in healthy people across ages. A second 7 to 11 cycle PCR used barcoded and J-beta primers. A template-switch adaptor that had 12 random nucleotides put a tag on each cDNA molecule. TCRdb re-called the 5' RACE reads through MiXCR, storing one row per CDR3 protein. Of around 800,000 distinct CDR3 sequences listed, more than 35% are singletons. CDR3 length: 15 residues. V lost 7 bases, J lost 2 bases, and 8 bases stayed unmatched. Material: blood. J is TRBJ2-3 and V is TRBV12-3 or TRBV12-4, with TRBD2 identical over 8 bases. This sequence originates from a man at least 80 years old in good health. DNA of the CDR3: TGTGCCAGCACCGGGGGACTAGAGACCACAGATACGCAGTATTTT. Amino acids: CASTGGLETTDTQYF.